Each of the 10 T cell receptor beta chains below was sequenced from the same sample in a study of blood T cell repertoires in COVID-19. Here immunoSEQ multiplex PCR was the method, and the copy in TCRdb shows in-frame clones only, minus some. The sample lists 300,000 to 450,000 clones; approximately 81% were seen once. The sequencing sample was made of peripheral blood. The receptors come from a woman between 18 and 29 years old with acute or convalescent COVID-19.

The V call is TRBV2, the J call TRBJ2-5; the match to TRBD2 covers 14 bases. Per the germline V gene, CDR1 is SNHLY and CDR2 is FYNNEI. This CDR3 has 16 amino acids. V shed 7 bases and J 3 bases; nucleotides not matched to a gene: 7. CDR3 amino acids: CASTNPGLAGEETQYF. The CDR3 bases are TGTGCCAGCACAAACCCGGGACTAGCGGGGGAAGAGACCCAGTACTTC.

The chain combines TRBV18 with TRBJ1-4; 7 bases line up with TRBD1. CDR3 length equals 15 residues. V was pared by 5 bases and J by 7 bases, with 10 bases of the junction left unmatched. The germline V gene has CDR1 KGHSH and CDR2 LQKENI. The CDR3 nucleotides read TGTGCCAGCTCAAACGGGACAGTGGGGAGTGAAAAACTGTTTTTT. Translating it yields CASSNGTVGSEKLFF.

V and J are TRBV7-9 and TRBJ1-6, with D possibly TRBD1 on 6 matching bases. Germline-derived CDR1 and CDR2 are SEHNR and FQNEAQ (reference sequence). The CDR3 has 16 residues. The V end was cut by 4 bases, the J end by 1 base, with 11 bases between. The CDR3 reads CASSSTGQSYNSPLHF. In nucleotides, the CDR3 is TGTGCCAGCAGCTCCACCGGACAGTCCTATAATTCACCCCTCCACTTT.

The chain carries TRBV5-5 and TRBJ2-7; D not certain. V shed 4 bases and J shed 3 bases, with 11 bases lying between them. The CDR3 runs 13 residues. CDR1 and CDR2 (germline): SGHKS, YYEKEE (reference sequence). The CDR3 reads CASSRINNYEQYF. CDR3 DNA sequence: TGTGCCAGCAGCCGTATAAACAACTACGAGCAGTACTTC.

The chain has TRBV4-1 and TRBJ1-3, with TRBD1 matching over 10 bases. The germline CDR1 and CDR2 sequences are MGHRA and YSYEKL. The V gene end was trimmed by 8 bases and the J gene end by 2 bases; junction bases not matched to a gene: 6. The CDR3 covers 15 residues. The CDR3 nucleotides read TGCGCCAGCGGAGACAGGGGGCGGGCTGGAAACACCATATATTTT. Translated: CASGDRGRAGNTIYF.

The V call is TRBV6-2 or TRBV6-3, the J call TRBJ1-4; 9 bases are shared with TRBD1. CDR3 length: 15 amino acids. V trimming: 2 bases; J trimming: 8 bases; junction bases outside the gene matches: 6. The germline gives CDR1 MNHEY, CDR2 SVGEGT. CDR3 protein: CASSYLRDRDEKLFF. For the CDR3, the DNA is TGTGCCAGCAGTTACCTCCGGGACAGGGACGAAAAACTGTTTTTT.

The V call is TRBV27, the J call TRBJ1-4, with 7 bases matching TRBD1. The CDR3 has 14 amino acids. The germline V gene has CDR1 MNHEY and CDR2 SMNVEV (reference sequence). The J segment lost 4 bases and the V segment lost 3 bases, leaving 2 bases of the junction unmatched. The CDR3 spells CASSFRDSNEKLFF. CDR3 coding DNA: TGTGCCAGCAGTTTCCGGGACAGTAATGAAAAACTGTTTTTT.

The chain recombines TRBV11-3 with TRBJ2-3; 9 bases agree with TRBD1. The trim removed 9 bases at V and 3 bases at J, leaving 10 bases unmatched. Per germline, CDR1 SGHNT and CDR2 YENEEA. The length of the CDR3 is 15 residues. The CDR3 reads CARTGGLCSTDTQYF. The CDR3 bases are TGTGCCAGGACAGGGGGTCTTTGTAGTACAGATACGCAGTATTTT.

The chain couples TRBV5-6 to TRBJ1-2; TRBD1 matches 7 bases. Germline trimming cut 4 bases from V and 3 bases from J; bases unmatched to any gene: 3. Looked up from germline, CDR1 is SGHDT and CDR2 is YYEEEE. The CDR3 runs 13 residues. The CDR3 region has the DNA TGTGCCAGCAGCGTAGGGACAGACTATGGCTACACCTTC. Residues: CASSVGTDYGYTF.

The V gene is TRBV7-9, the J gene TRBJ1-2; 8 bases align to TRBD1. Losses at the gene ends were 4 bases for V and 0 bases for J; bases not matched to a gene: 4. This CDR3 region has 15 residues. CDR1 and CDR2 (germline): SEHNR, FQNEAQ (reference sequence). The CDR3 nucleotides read TGTGCCAGCAGCTCTCCGACAGGGGCTAACTATGGCTACACCTTC. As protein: CASSSPTGANYGYTF. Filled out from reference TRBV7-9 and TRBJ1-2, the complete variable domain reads DTGVSQNPRHKITKRGQNVTFRCDPISEHNRLYWYRQTLGQGPEFLTYFQNEAQLEKSRLLSDRFSAERPKGSFSTLEIQRTEQGDSAMYLCASSSPTGANYGYTFGSGTRLTVV.